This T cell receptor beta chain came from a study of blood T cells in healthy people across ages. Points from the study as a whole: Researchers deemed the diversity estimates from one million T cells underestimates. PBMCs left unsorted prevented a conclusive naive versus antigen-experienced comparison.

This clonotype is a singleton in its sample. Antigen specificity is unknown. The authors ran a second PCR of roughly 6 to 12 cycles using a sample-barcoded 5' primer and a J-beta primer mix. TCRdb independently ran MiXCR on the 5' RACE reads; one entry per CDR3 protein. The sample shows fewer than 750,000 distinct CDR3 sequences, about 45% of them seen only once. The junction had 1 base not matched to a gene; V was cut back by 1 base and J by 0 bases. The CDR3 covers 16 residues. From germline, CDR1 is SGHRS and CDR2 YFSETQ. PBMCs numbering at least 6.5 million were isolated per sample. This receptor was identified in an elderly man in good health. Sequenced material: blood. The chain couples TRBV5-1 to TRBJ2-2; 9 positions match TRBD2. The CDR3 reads CASSLIAGANTGELFF. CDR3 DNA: TGCGCCAGCAGCTTGATAGCGGGGGCGAACACCGGGGAGCTGTTTTTT.